A single sample gave rise to the 14 T cell receptor beta chains below, sequenced in a study of T cell responses to AZD1222 COVID-19 vaccine. TCRdb keeps only in-frame clones here, not all; method: immunoSEQ multiplex PCR. In the table there are some 180,000 clones, 94% of which are singletons. The sample consisted of peripheral blood, taken 28 days after the second AZD1222 dose. These receptors were obtained from an adult who received the AZD1222 COVID-19 vaccine.

The chain recombines TRBV27 with TRBJ2-7; 7 nucleotides agree with TRBD1. CDR3 length equals 14 residues. Trimming cost V 1 base and J 4 bases; bases outside gene matches: 4. Germline CDR1 reads MNHEY; CDR2 reads SMNVEV (reference sequence). The CDR3 DNA reads as TGTGCCAGCAGTTTATACGGGACAGCATACGAGCAGTACTTC. Its translation is CASSLYGTAYEQYF.

The V and J genes are TRBV3-1 (or the pseudogene TRBV3-2) and TRBJ1-1; TRBD1 agrees at 9 bases. V was clipped by 6 bases and J by 1 base; unmatched bases: 21. Per germline, CDR1 LGHDT and CDR2 YNNKEL (reference sequence). The CDR3 sequence is 20 residues long. CDR3 DNA sequence: TGTGCCAGCAGACCCACCCATATCTGGACAGGGGTTTTCGGGAACACTGAAGCTTTCTTT. Amino acid sequence: CASRPTHIWTGVFGNTEAFF.

This chain connects TRBV5-4 to TRBJ2-2, with D uncertain. V shed 0 bases and J shed 2 bases, with 5 bases lying between them. CDR3 length equals 14 residues. The germline gives CDR1 SGHNT, CDR2 YYREEE (reference sequence). CDR3 sequence (DNA): TGTGCCAGCAGCTTGGTATCAAACACCGGGGAGCTGTTTTTT. This sequence encodes CASSLVSNTGELFF.

The chain's CDR3 is CASSRRSRANEQFF. The DNA of the CDR3 is TGTGCCAGCAGCCGGCGGAGTAGAGCCAATGAGCAGTTCTTC. The V gene is TRBV28, the J gene TRBJ2-1; D is undetermined. Germline lookup yields CDR1 MDHEN and CDR2 SYDVKM. V lost 6 bases and J lost 6, with 15 bases in between. This CDR3 contains 14 residues.

The rearrangement joins TRBV19 to TRBJ1-1; unclear D gene. Looked up from germline, CDR1 is LNHDA and CDR2 is SQIVND (reference sequence). CDR3 length equals 14 residues. The V end lost 6 bases, the J end lost 4 bases, and 15 bases lay between the germline ends. The CDR3 protein is CASRGPSRLTEAFF. DNA for the CDR3: TGTGCCAGTAGAGGGCCCTCCCGGCTCACTGAAGCTTTCTTT. Full variable domain (missing parts from reference TRBV19 and TRBJ1-1): DGGITQSPKYLFRKEGQNVTLSCEQNLNHDAMYWYRQDPGQGLRLIYYSQIVNDFQKGDIAEGYSVSREKKESFPLTVTSAQKNPTAFYLCASRGPSRLTEAFFGQGTRLTVV.

The J gene is TRBJ2-2, the V gene TRBV28, with 14 bases aligning to TRBD2. CDR1 is MDHEN and CDR2 is SYDVKM in the germline V gene. The trim removed 4 bases at V and 2 bases at J, leaving 12 bases unmatched. The CDR3 is 20 residues long. The CDR3 protein is CASSSMWGTSGSVNTGELFF. The CDR3 bases are TGTGCCAGCAGTTCGATGTGGGGGACTAGCGGGAGCGTAAACACCGGGGAGCTGTTTTTT.

This clone was seen just once. The chain carries TRBV5-6 and TRBJ1-6; D call uncertain. This CDR3 region has 14 residues. The V gene's germline CDR1 is SGHDT and CDR2 YYEEEE. Trimming took 2 bases from V and 7 from J, leaving 10 bases between them. CDR3 protein: CASSFLRKNSPLHF. DNA of the CDR3: TGTGCCAGCAGCTTTTTGAGGAAGAATTCACCCCTCCACTTT.

The J gene is TRBJ1-2, the V gene TRBV5-5, with TRBD1 matching over 12 bases. The CDR3 consists of 16 residues. V lost 4 bases to trimming and J lost 10 bases; unmatched junction nucleotides: 14. Per the germline V gene, CDR1 is SGHKS and CDR2 is YYEKEE (reference sequence). The CDR3 region has the DNA TGTGCCAGCAGCACCATGGCCGGGACAGGGGGCGAGCTCTACACCTTC. Translated, it gives CASSTMAGTGGELYTF.

V usage is TRBV4-3 and J usage is TRBJ1-2; 9 bases line up with TRBD1. CDR1 is LGHNA and CDR2 is YSLEER in the germline V gene. V lost 8 bases and J lost 7; bases outside the gene matches: 8. The CDR3 consists of 13 residues. CDR3 DNA: TGCGCCAGCGGGACAGGGTGGATTGGTGGCTACACCTTC. Its translation is CASGTGWIGGYTF.

This chain connects TRBV2 to TRBJ1-2; 8 bases line up with TRBD1. With 7 bases clipped from V and 8 bases from J, the junction kept 18 bases outside the gene matches. Germline V lookup: CDR1 SNHLY, CDR2 FYNNEI. CDR3 length equals 16 residues. The CDR3 sequence is CASTMDRVFGDGGYTF. The CDR3, as DNA: TGTGCCAGCACCATGGACAGGGTGTTCGGGGATGGAGGCTACACCTTC.

The chain joins TRBV4-3 to TRBJ2-3; the match to TRBD2 covers 13 bases. V was pared by 4 bases and J by 2 bases, with 6 bases of the junction left unmatched. The CDR3 contains 17 residues. Per germline, CDR1 LGHNA and CDR2 YSLEER. This CDR3 reads CASSPWTSGGDTDTQYF. The CDR3 DNA is TGCGCCAGCAGCCCTTGGACTAGCGGGGGAGACACAGATACGCAGTATTTT.

This chain uses TRBV19 with TRBJ2-5, with D possibly TRBD2 on 5 matching bases. The V gene's germline CDR1 is LNHDA and CDR2 SQIVND (reference sequence). V was trimmed by 4 bases and J by 2 bases, leaving 14 bases between them. The CDR3 consists of 15 residues. Here the CDR3 DNA reads TGTGCCAGTAGTACCCGGCTTGGACTTCAAGAGACCCAGTACTTC. Protein product: CASSTRLGLQETQYF.

The chain carries TRBV11-2 and TRBJ2-1; 15 bases are a match to TRBD2. Unmatched junction bases numbered 2, after V lost 1 base and J lost 7 bases. The length of the CDR3 is 16 residues. Germline assignment: CDR1 SGHAT and CDR2 FQNNGV. Here the CDR3 reads CASSLGTSGRANEQFF. For the CDR3, the DNA is TGTGCCAGCAGCTTAGGGACTAGCGGGAGGGCGAATGAGCAGTTCTTC.

The rearrangement links TRBV11-3 to TRBJ2-3; 8 bases agree with TRBD2. This CDR3 has 16 residues. Germline V lookup: CDR1 SGHNT, CDR2 YENEEA. V trimming: 3 bases; J trimming: 4 bases; junction bases outside the gene matches: 9. CDR3 protein: CASSLIAGGAADTQYF. Here the CDR3 DNA reads TGTGCCAGCAGCTTGATCGCGGGGGGAGCGGCAGATACGCAGTATTTT.